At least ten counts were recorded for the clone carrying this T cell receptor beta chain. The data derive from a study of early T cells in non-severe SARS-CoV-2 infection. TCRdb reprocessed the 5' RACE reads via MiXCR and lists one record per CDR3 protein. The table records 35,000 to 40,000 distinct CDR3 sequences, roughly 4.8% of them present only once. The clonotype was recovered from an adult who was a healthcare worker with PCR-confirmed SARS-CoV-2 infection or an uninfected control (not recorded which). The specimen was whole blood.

CDR3 nucleotide sequence: TGTGCCAGCAGCTCCGGATCGCTTGGCTACACCTTC. Amino acid sequence: CASSSGSLGYTF. This sequence joins TRBV5-6 and TRBJ1-2; D call uncertain. V lost 3 bases to trimming and J lost 7 bases, with 10 bases between them. The germline V gene encodes CDR1 SGHDT and CDR2 YYEEEE. CDR3 length: 12 residues.